This T cell receptor beta chain derives from a study of blood T cell repertoires in COVID-19. Study at large: Donors in the United States, Italy and Spain gave samples during acute or convalescent COVID-19. Sources were T cells, B-cell-depleted T cells, or PBMCs; the material itself was cDNA or gDNA.

Source study methods: Reference gene primers were amplified, and this amplification served to estimate nucleated cell counts. Sequencing used immunoSEQ multiplex PCR; TCRdb keeps in-frame clones, though not all of them. D and trimming were read from the DNA, whereas the V and J calls and clone size are those reported in that table. The table shows approximately 110,000 clones, with around 86% occurring only once. Between the trimmed V and J ends, which lost 3 bases and 5 bases, there was a span of 11 bases. CDR1 is KGHSH, CDR2 LQKENI, per germline. The CDR3 sequence is 13 residues long. Input material: peripheral blood. The sequence was collected from an elderly man with acute or convalescent COVID-19. This chain joins TRBV18 and TRBJ2-7, with D tentatively TRBD1 (6 bases). DNA for the CDR3: TGTGCCAGCTCACCGACAGGAGTTGACGAGCAGTACTTC. Protein product: CASSPTGVDEQYF.